This TCR beta chain derives from a study of T cell responses to AZD1222 COVID-19 vaccine (dated by TCRdb to the early 2020s). A note on the overall study: TCR sequencing covered 233 trial participants: around 210 given two doses of AZD1222 and some 25 given two doses of MenACWY control vaccine. Enrollment into the trials was organized by age into subgroups of 18-55, 56-69 and 70-plus years, and those subgroups contained roughly 140, 27 and 60 TCR-sequenced participants, respectively.

A distance of 15 bases separates the germline ends of V and J, which lose 6 bases and 7 bases respectively. The CDR3 contains 13 residues, cysteine and phenylalanine counted. Only the CDR3 region is kept as DNA, spanning 39 bases read in frame from base 1. The CDR3 regions of human TCRbeta chains were subjected to immunosequencing. The study's processing was this. Repertoire TCRs were matched against a reference library of SARS-CoV-2-specific TCRs generated with the MIRA antigen-specificity platform. Breadth was defined as the fraction of unique TCRs that were SARS-CoV-2-associated. Depth was defined as the fraction of total T cells that were SARS-CoV-2-associated. Using the MIRA data, every spike-specific TCR was mapped to the spike region that the TCR reacted to and assigned to either a CD4 or a CD8 class. Log10-transformed breadth and depth values were compared by one-way ANOVA with Sidak's multiple comparisons tests. TCRdb holds this immuneACCESS table with in-frame rearrangements only. Some clones are missing; in checked studies, unresolved V genes explain under half, and the rest has no known cause. V and J calls and clone size are given by that table; D and trimming were obtained from the DNA. The sample contains fewer than 65,000 clones, approximately 88% of them found a single time. More than 14% of the sample is in the top ten clones.

With respect to this clone: Its specific antigen is unknown. The record has no base qualities; no much larger clone is one base away.

The time point label corresponds to: about 28 days (+/-7) after the second vaccine dose. AZD1222 recipients whose second dose came at about 4 weeks and those whose second dose came at about 12 weeks were combined into one group, since spike-specific TCR depth and breadth did not differ between the two schedules. Vaccinee samples came from UK trials COV001 and COV002, including a single-blind randomized controlled phase 2/3 trial of AZD1222 (ChAdOx1 nCoV-19) in healthy adults. For TCRbeta chain sequencing, PBMC samples from trial participants were taken at day 0 and at day 28 after the second dose. Broader findings and caveats from the paper: Because no samples from the day 14 peak response were available, repertoires could be characterized only after the peak T cell response. Spike-specific TCR breadth and depth rose significantly after two AZD1222 doses compared with day 0 and with MenACWY recipients. Participants were mostly white British, with more females than males. The authors suggested clonal diversity may have been underestimated. Epitopes outside the regions mutated in the B.1.351 and B.1.1.7 variants were reportedly recognized by nearly half of the unique spike-specific TCRs. Vaccine-associated CD4 TCRs spanned the whole spike protein, with dominant responses in regions 160-218 and 743-854. The 56-69-year group was small, and its depth increase did not reach significance, likely because of low power. Only five to seven AZD1222 recipients were SARS-CoV-2 seropositive at baseline, limiting conclusions about previously exposed vaccinees.

The specimen was peripheral blood, collected 28 days after the second AZD1222 dose. This TCR derives from an adult who received the AZD1222 COVID-19 vaccine. This chain is built from TRBV12-3 or TRBV12-4 and TRBJ1-2; 5 matching bases give a weak D call of TRBD1. The nucleotides are TGTGCCAGCAGCCCGGGACGATTTCTTGGCTACACCTTC. This encodes CASSPGRFLGYTF.